These 29 T cell receptor beta chains were sequenced from one sample in a study of CD8 T cells in acute hepatitis C reinfection. The time point was: naive CD8 control sorted from an acute-time-point sample. Produced via immunoSEQ multiplex PCR; TCRdb's table is partial and in-frame only. The sample gives approximately 41,000 clones, more than 75% of which show up once; more than 0.4% is in the top ten. The sample taken for sequencing was naive CD8+ T cells from PBMCs. The receptors stem from a young man with chronic hepatitis C.

The rearrangement joins TRBV7-9 to TRBJ2-7; D may correspond to TRBD1 or TRBD2 (5 bases each). The CDR3 covers 12 residues. Germline lookup yields CDR1 SEHNR and CDR2 FQNEAQ (reference sequence). V lost 10 bases, J lost 7 bases, and 17 bases lay in between. The CDR3: CATGTSAGEQYF. The CDR3 DNA sequence: TGTGCCACGGGGACGTCTGCTGGGGAGCAGTACTTC. Full variable domain (outside the CDR3, taken from reference TRBV7-9 and TRBJ2-7): DTGVSQNPRHKITKRGQNVTFRCDPISEHNRLYWYRQTLGQGPEFLTYFQNEAQLEKSRLLSDRFSAERPKGSFSTLEIQRTEQGDSAMYLCATGTSAGEQYFGPGTRLTVT.

The chain has TRBV7-3 and TRBJ2-1; 7 bases match TRBD2. Germline CDR1 reads SGHTA; CDR2 reads FQGTGA. There are 13 residues in the CDR3. V lost 5 bases to trimming and J lost 6 bases; unmatched junction nucleotides: 4. The DNA for the CDR3 is TGTGCCAGCAGCCCAACGGGGGGCAATGAGCAGTTCTTC. Translated: CASSPTGGNEQFF.

The genes are TRBV18 and TRBJ2-1, with D unclear. CDR1 is KGHSH and CDR2 is LQKENI in the germline V gene. This CDR3 comprises 15 residues. The V end was cut by 3 bases, the J end by 4 bases, with 13 bases between. CDR3 sequence reads: CASSPDEEPYNEQFF. The CDR3 DNA is TGTGCCAGCTCACCGGACGAAGAACCATACAATGAGCAGTTCTTC.

On this clone itself: The junction departs from the called germline gene at one end, perhaps through a read error. V is TRBV7-6 and J is TRBJ2-7; tentatively, D is TRBD1 or TRBD2 (5 bases each). The CDR3 spans 14 residues. The germline gives CDR1 SGHVS, CDR2 FNYEAQ. The CDR3 DNA follows: TGTGCCAGCAGCTCTCCGGGACCTTTCGGCGAGCAGTACTTT. Residues: CASSSPGPFGEQYF.

The CDR3 coding sequence is TGTGCCAGCAGCCCCACAGGAAGATCCTACGAGCAGTACTTC. It codes for CASSPTGRSYEQYF. The V and J genes are TRBV5-4 and TRBJ2-7, with D maybe TRBD1 (5 bases). The CDR3 extends over 14 amino acids. Trimming left V 4 bases short and J 1 base short, with 12 bases between. Germline V gene lookup returns CDR1 SGHNT and CDR2 YYREEE (reference sequence).

The chain joins TRBV29-1 to TRBJ1-1; D gene unclear. The germline gives CDR1 SQVTM, CDR2 ANQGSEA. The CDR3 is 11 residues long. Trimming shortened V by 3 bases and J by 1 base, and 3 bases separated the two germline ends. CDR3 loop: CSVEGNTEAFF. CDR3 DNA sequence: TGCAGCGTTGAGGGGAACACTGAAGCTTTCTTT. Using reference TRBV29-1 and TRBJ1-1 for the parts outside the CDR3, the full variable domain is SAVISQKPSRDICQRGTSLTIQCQVDSQVTMMFWYRQQPGQSLTLIATANQGSEATYESGFVIDKFPISRPNLTFSTLTVSNMSPEDSSIYLCSVEGNTEAFFGQGTRLTVV.

The chain carries TRBV9 and TRBJ1-2; D is undetermined. Germline CDR1 and CDR2: SGDLS and YYNGEE. The CDR3 is 12 amino acids. V lost 2 bases to trimming and J lost 5 bases, with 7 bases between them. CDR3 sequence: CASSVNTYGYTF. CDR3 nucleotides: TGTGCCAGCAGCGTCAATACTTATGGCTACACCTTC.

The genes are TRBV6-5 and TRBJ2-1; D is undetermined. The V and J ends lost 4 bases and 4 bases respectively, with 5 bases between them. Germline CDR1 MNHEY, CDR2 SVGAGI. CDR3 length: 12 residues. DNA for the CDR3: TGTGCCAGCAGTTCCATTTACAATGAGCAGTTCTTC. It encodes CASSSIYNEQFF.

CDR3: CASGDLGLAYEQYF. Here the CDR3 DNA reads TGTGCTAGTGGTGACCTCGGGTTAGCCTACGAGCAGTACTTC. The V call is TRBV12-5, the J call TRBJ2-7; no definite D call. The germline V gene has CDR1 LGHNT and CDR2 FRNRAP. This CDR3 has 14 residues. Trimming pared 5 bases from V and 2 bases from J, leaving 13 bases between.

The chain uses TRBV7-9 and TRBJ2-7; D remains ambiguous. The V and J ends lost 5 bases and 8 bases respectively, with 16 bases between them. CDR1 and CDR2 (germline): SEHNR, FQNEAQ (reference sequence). The CDR3 spans 13 residues. CDR3 coding DNA: TGTGCCAGCAGCCCGCGTCCTGACCACAAGCAGTACTTC. Protein sequence: CASSPRPDHKQYF.

This clone was detected only a few times. The chain employs TRBV13 and TRBJ1-1; D remains unclear. The ends were cut back, 2 bases at V and 6 bases at J, with 4 bases in the middle. Germline values: CDR1 PRHDT, CDR2 FYEKMQ (reference sequence). The CDR3 runs to 11 residues. Here the CDR3 reads CASSLTSEAFF. The DNA for the CDR3 is TGTGCCAGCAGCTTAACGTCTGAAGCTTTCTTT.

This rearrangement joins TRBV7-3 to TRBJ2-7; TRBD2 matches at 8 bases. The trim removed 2 bases at V and 2 bases at J, leaving 2 bases unmatched. CDR3 length: 14 amino acids. Germline V gives CDR1 SGHTA, CDR2 FQGTGA. CDR3 protein: CASSLAGGPYEQYF. The CDR3 DNA sequence: TGTGCCAGCAGCTTAGCGGGGGGCCCCTACGAGCAGTACTTC.

This chain joins TRBV19 and TRBJ2-7, with TRBD1 as a possible D gene (6 bases). Germline V lookup: CDR1 LNHDA, CDR2 SQIVND (reference sequence). The CDR3 is made up of 13 amino acids. V dropped 3 bases and J dropped 3 bases, with 9 bases sitting between them. The chain's CDR3 is CASSIYRDYEQYF. DNA for the CDR3: TGTGCCAGTAGTATCTACAGGGACTACGAGCAGTACTTC.

This chain links TRBV27 with TRBJ2-4; D gene uncertain. The CDR3 spans 15 residues. Looked up from germline, CDR1 is MNHEY and CDR2 is SMNVEV (reference sequence). The germline V and J ends were trimmed by 10 bases and 2 bases, with 18 bases remaining between them. The CDR3 region is CATLPYFSTKNIQYF. CDR3 in DNA: TGTGCCACCCTGCCTTACTTTTCGACCAAAAACATTCAGTACTTC.

This clone has just one count. The CDR3 coding sequence is TGCGCCAGCAGCCAAGAGAGGGGACAGGGTAACTACGAGCAGTACTTC. Protein: CASSQERGQGNYEQYF. The rearrangement joins TRBV4-1 to TRBJ2-7; 9 bases are a match to TRBD1. The CDR3 is made up of 16 amino acids. Germline CDR1 MGHRA, CDR2 YSYEKL. With 0 bases clipped from V and 3 bases from J, the junction kept 6 bases outside the gene matches.

The chain links TRBV9 to TRBJ2-1; D is possibly TRBD1 (5 bases). The CDR3 covers 14 residues. Trimming shortened V by 0 bases and J by 8 bases, and 12 bases separated the two germline ends. Germline CDR1 is SGDLS and CDR2 is YYNGEE. The CDR3: CASSVDGAADEQFF. The CDR3 DNA follows: TGTGCCAGCAGCGTAGATGGGGCCGCGGATGAGCAGTTCTTC.

This clone was detected once. This chain connects TRBV9 to TRBJ2-7, with 13 bases aligning to TRBD2. This CDR3 has 17 amino acids. V was clipped by 5 bases and J by 6 bases; unmatched bases: 14. Germline-derived CDR1 and CDR2 are SGDLS and YYNGEE. CDR3 DNA: TGTGCCAGCAGTCCACGACTAGCGGGGGGACAGGAGGGCGAGCAGTACTTC. Protein sequence: CASSPRLAGGQEGEQYF.

The sample holds one count of this clone. The chain uses TRBV4-1 and TRBJ1-1; no clear D. Germline V lookup: CDR1 MGHRA, CDR2 YSYEKL. The CDR3 runs 16 residues. Trimming pared 5 bases from V and 0 bases from J, leaving 16 bases between. For the CDR3, the DNA is TGCGCCAGCAGCGTACGGACGAATAGCTTGAACACTGAAGCTTTCTTT. This encodes CASSVRTNSLNTEAFF.

The genes are TRBV5-4 and TRBJ2-3; no reliable D call. Germline V CDR1 and CDR2: SGHNT, YYREEE (reference sequence). This CDR3 is built from 15 residues. Deletions cut 0 bases from V and 0 bases from J, with 8 bases between. The CDR3 reads CASSLGAASTDTQYF. DNA for the CDR3: TGTGCCAGCAGCTTGGGCGCCGCTAGCACAGATACGCAGTATTTT.

The gene calls are TRBV19 and TRBJ2-7; weak D call: TRBD1 (6 bases). V lost 5 bases, J lost 5 bases, and 19 bases lay in between. Germline CDR1 is LNHDA and CDR2 is SQIVND (reference sequence). CDR3 length: 15 amino acids. Written as DNA, the CDR3 is TGTGCCAGTAGTCCCACAGGGCTAATTGGCGACGAGCAGTACTTC. Translation gives CASSPTGLIGDEQYF.

The genes are TRBV27 and TRBJ2-5; D is ambiguous. V dropped 3 bases and J dropped 2 bases, with 7 bases sitting between them. Germline V gene sequence: CDR1 MNHEY, CDR2 SMNVEV (reference sequence). The CDR3 sequence is 13 residues long. CDR3 DNA sequence: TGTGCCAGCAGTTTTATGCTGCAAGAGACCCAGTACTTC. As protein: CASSFMLQETQYF.

This rearrangement joins TRBV20-1 to TRBJ1-2; possible D gene TRBD1, 5 bases. The ends were cut back, 1 base at V and 5 bases at J, with 5 bases in the middle. Germline V gene lookup returns CDR1 DFQATT and CDR2 SNEGSKA (reference sequence). CDR3 length equals 11 residues. CDR3 DNA: TGCAGTGCTAGAGCAGGGTATGGCTACACCTTC. The encoded protein is CSARAGYGYTF.

This sequence joins TRBV2 and TRBJ1-3, with 10 bases lining up with TRBD1. The length of the CDR3 is 18 residues. The ends lost 2 bases at V and 0 bases at J; junction bases unmatched: 7. Germline loops: CDR1 SNHLY, CDR2 FYNNEI. This chain's CDR3 is CASSEWDRGSYSGNTIYF. CDR3 nucleotides: TGTGCCAGCAGTGAATGGGACAGGGGATCTTACTCTGGAAACACCATATATTTT.

CDR3 sequence (DNA): TGCGCCAGCAGTCCTAGCGGGAGGCTGTACGAGCAGTACTTC. Its protein is CASSPSGRLYEQYF. V gene TRBV10-2 combines with J gene TRBJ2-7, with 11 bases aligning to TRBD2. J lost 4 bases, V lost 5 bases, and 4 bases had no gene match. The CDR3 consists of 14 residues. Germline V CDR1 and CDR2: WSHSY, SAAADI.

The genes are TRBV11-2 and TRBJ2-4; 8 nucleotides align to TRBD1. Germline CDR1 reads SGHAT; CDR2 reads FQNNGV. The length of the CDR3 is 15 residues. V shed 0 bases and J 7 bases; nucleotides not matched to a gene: 5. Here the CDR3 reads CASSLETTGVNIQYF. CDR3 DNA sequence: TGTGCCAGCAGCTTAGAAACGACAGGGGTCAACATTCAGTACTTC. Variable domain in full (rest from reference TRBV11-2 and TRBJ2-4): EAGVAQSPRYKIIEKRQSVAFWCNPISGHATLYWYQQILGQGPKLLIQFQNNGVVDDSQLPKDRFSAERLKGVDSTLKIQPAKLEDSAVYLCASSLETTGVNIQYFGAGTRLSVL.

This clone was recorded once. The chain links TRBV9 to TRBJ2-1, with 8 bases identical to TRBD1. The V gene's germline CDR1 is SGDLS and CDR2 YYNGEE. After removal of 4 bases from V and 6 bases from J, the junction contained 9 bases not matched to a gene. The CDR3 sequence is 15 residues long. For the CDR3, the DNA is TGTGCCAGCAGCCCGAGGACAGGGATGGGCAATGAGCAGTTCTTC. Amino acids: CASSPRTGMGNEQFF.

Written as DNA, the CDR3 is TGTGCCAGCAGTGGATGGGGTCATGAGCAGTTCTTC. This gives the protein CASSGWGHEQFF. The chain recombines TRBV2 with TRBJ2-1; unclear D gene. Germline CDR1 reads SNHLY; CDR2 reads FYNNEI. V shed 4 bases and J shed 8 bases, with 9 bases lying between them. CDR3 length equals 12 residues.

CDR3: CAWRIIGTAQETQYF. CDR3 coding DNA: TGTGCCTGGAGAATAATCGGGACAGCGCAAGAGACCCAGTACTTC. J is TRBJ2-5 and V is TRBV30; 7 bases are a match to TRBD1. The CDR3 is 15 residues long. Germline V gene lookup returns CDR1 GTSNPN and CDR2 SVGIG (reference sequence). Trimming cost V 3 bases and J 2 bases; bases outside gene matches: 9.

The V and J genes are TRBV29-1 and TRBJ2-3, with 9 bases fitting TRBD2. CDR1 and CDR2 from the germline V gene are SQVTM and ANQGSEA. The CDR3 has 14 amino acids. V dropped 4 bases and J dropped 2; count of bases not matched to a gene: 4. CDR3 sequence (DNA): TGCAGCGTTGCCGGACTAGCGAACACAGATACGCAGTATTTT. As protein: CSVAGLANTDTQYF.